Below, 8 T cell receptor beta chains from the same sample are listed, as sequenced in a study of blood T cell repertoires in COVID-19. Produced via immunoSEQ multiplex PCR; TCRdb's table is partial and in-frame only. The repertoire holds roughly 410,000 clones, with 70% to 90% as singletons. The source material was peripheral blood. These receptors were taken from a man aged 35-49 years with acute or convalescent COVID-19.

The V call is TRBV4-3, the J call TRBJ2-7, with TRBD2 identical over 13 bases. The ends lost 2 bases at V and 4 bases at J; junction bases unmatched: 8. Germline values: CDR1 LGHNA, CDR2 YSLEER. This CDR3 comprises 17 residues. CDR3 region: CASSQSLLAGGPYEQYF. For the CDR3, the DNA is TGCGCCAGCAGCCAATCACTACTAGCGGGGGGGCCGTACGAGCAGTACTTC.

The J gene is TRBJ1-5, the V gene TRBV11-1, with D unclear. V lost 1 base and J lost 4, with 5 bases in between. This CDR3 has 13 amino acids. Germline CDR1 SGHAT, CDR2 FQDESV (reference sequence). The CDR3 sequence: CASSLDRNQPQHF. CDR3 DNA sequence: TGTGCCAGCAGCTTAGACAGAAATCAGCCCCAGCATTTT.

J is TRBJ2-1 and V is TRBV27; D ambiguous. The V and J ends lost 1 base and 9 bases respectively, with 4 bases between them. The CDR3 loop spans 11 amino acids. Germline-derived CDR1 and CDR2 are MNHEY and SMNVEV (reference sequence). DNA of the CDR3: TGTGCCAGCAGTTTATACGGTGAGCAGTTCTTC. Translated: CASSLYGEQFF.

The V call is TRBV4-1, the J call TRBJ1-5, with unresolved D. The CDR3 is 16 amino acids. V was pared by 1 base and J by 7 bases, with 17 bases between. Germline V gives CDR1 MGHRA, CDR2 YSYEKL. CDR3 sequence: CASSQVGKLRGQPQHF. The CDR3 nucleotides are TGCGCCAGCAGCCAAGTCGGAAAGCTCCGAGGGCAGCCCCAGCATTTT.

This chain joins TRBV28 and TRBJ2-7; perhaps TRBD2 as D (7 bases). CDR3 length: 14 residues. CDR1 and CDR2 from the germline V gene are MDHEN and SYDVKM. V was shortened by 6 bases and J by 3 bases, with 15 bases between the two germline ends. In DNA form, the CDR3 reads TGTGCCAGCAGCTTGGGGGGGCTGAACTACGAGCAGTACTTC. Its translation is CASSLGGLNYEQYF.

The sample holds a few counts of this clone. The V call is TRBV15, the J call TRBJ1-1; TRBD1 agrees at 7 bases. Losses at the gene ends were 0 bases for V and 3 bases for J; bases not matched to a gene: 7. Germline V lookup: CDR1 LNHNV, CDR2 YYDKDF (reference sequence). This CDR3 has 16 amino acids. The CDR3 protein is CATSRDEGATDTEAFF. The CDR3 bases are TGTGCCACCAGCAGAGATGAGGGGGCGACGGACACTGAAGCTTTCTTT.

The chain joins TRBV6-2 or TRBV6-3 to TRBJ2-5; the D gene is possibly TRBD1 (6 bases). CDR1 is MNHEY, CDR2 SVGEGT, per germline. The V and J ends lost 3 bases and 4 bases respectively, with 15 bases between them. This CDR3 has 15 amino acids. In nucleotides, the CDR3 is TGTGCCAGCAGTTATGATGGGGGCCCGGGAGAGACCCAGTACTTC. Translated, it gives CASSYDGGPGETQYF.

The rearrangement links TRBV27 to TRBJ2-2, with a weak D call TRBD2 (5 bases). Trimming shortened V by 4 bases and J by 8 bases, and 5 bases separated the two germline ends. Germline CDR1 is MNHEY and CDR2 is SMNVEV (reference sequence). The CDR3 sequence is 11 residues long. The CDR3 nucleotides read TGTGCCAGCAGTTCGGGGGGGGAGCTGTTTTTT. It is translated as CASSSGGELFF.